This TCR beta chain was documented in a study of neoadjuvant nivolumab and ipilimumab in lung cancer. Study-level results: Only a small number of samples underwent TCR sequencing. From pretherapy to surgery, tumor richness and clonality rose with dual therapy. TCR clonality did not significantly correlate with pathologic tumor regression. Resected tumors had greater TCR richness and clonality than uninvolved lung.

Regarding this clone: The antigen is undetermined.

Germline CDR1 and CDR2: GTSNPN and SVGIG (reference sequence). Deletions cut 0 bases from V and 6 bases from J, with 9 bases between. CDR3 length: 13 amino acids. The repertoire was sequenced with immunoSEQ multiplex PCR; TCRdb's copy has only in-frame clones and lacks some. The sample lists over 4,000 clones; around 91% were seen once. The material sequenced was blood, taken after neoadjuvant nivolumab, alone or with ipilimumab, at or shortly before surgery. The chain links TRBV30 to TRBJ1-5; D is perhaps TRBD1 (5 bases). The clonotype comes from an adult with non-small cell lung cancer. Some clones in this sample may be carry-over from other donors' samples. For the CDR3, the DNA is TGTGCCTGGAGTGTTCGGGGGGGTCAGCCCCAGCATTTT. As protein: CAWSVRGGQPQHF.